The following is a T cell receptor (beta chain) sequence with its context. This receptor's antigen is unknown. Base qualities are not at hand, and no much larger clone is one base apart. The record originates from a study of CD8 T cells in Susac syndrome (dated by TCRdb to the late 2010s). In the study overall: Whether CD8+ T cell activation and differentiation in Susac syndrome was antigen driven was tested using repertoire sequencing. Clonality of the CD8+ T cell repertoire was compared between 11 to 12 healthy donors, approximately 14 Susac syndrome patients and 15 multiple sclerosis patients.

RNA was extracted using the RNeasy kit, and about 0.5 to 1 microgram was reverse transcribed with random hexamers. TCR beta CDR3 regions were amplified with the immunoSEQ multiplex PCR assay covering 54 Vbeta and 13 Jbeta segments. PCR amplification bias was corrected by using a synthetic template baseline for primer optimization and computational correction. The authors processed their data as follows. Only productive sequences were kept, with reads annotated to V, D and J genes according to IMGT and analyzed in immunoSEQ Analyzer. Clonality was calculated as one minus the Shannon entropy normalized by log2 of the number of productive unique sequences. Public and private clones were assessed among the 100 most prevalent clones of each patient and control. Clones were defined as Susac-specific when absent from the healthy and MS cohorts, from about a thousand published viral clones and from other ImmuneACCESS disease sequences. The public reads were run again by TCRdb, first through fastp at Q25 and then through MiXCR, and only productive beta chains were kept. Rows are unified per CDR3 protein, each entry keeping the most common DNA and genes. TCRdb assigned the V and J calls; the authors' analysis was not used. For this sample there are about 130,000 distinct CDR3 sequences; about 90% appear just once. Jointly, the top ten make up about 0.25% of the sample.

The cysteine opens and the phenylalanine closes a CDR3 of 15 amino acids. The entry retains the CDR3 DNA only, 45 bases that are in frame from base 1. CDR1 and CDR2 are read off the germline V gene as SQVTM and ANQGSEA. The junction shows trimming of 0 bases on V and 5 bases on J, plus 14 bases between the germline ends. What the work shows at the level of the full study, not this receptor alone: The study acknowledged that relatively few individuals were included in the TCR sequencing and HLA analysis.

Peripheral blood CD8+ and CD4+ T cells from healthy donors, Susac syndrome patients and multiple sclerosis patients were profiled by high-throughput TCR beta sequencing. The multiple sclerosis controls were treatment-naive patients who had stable or active relapsing-remitting disease and met the revised McDonald criteria. Bulk CD8+ and CD4+ T cells were purified by magnetic negative isolation, while CD8+ TEMRA cells were enriched using FACS. Blood was collected in EDTA tubes and processed within 24 hours, with PBMCs isolated through density gradient centrifugation. PBMCs intended for TCR sequencing were cryopreserved in liquid nitrogen and thawed later in a water bath at 37 degrees C. Purity of sorted or isolated CD4+, CD8+ and CD8+ TEMRA cells was at least 90%.

The sequence derives from a human donor with multiple sclerosis. The sample comprised CD8+ T cells from PBMCs. The rearranged chain carries TRBV29-1 and TRBJ1-5, and TRBD1 may be the D gene, going by 5 matching bases. The nucleotides are TGCAGCGTTGAAGATAGCGGGGGGAAGCATCAGCCCCAGCATTTT. It codes for CSVEDSGGKHQPQHF. Extended through the reference TRBV29-1 and TRBJ1-5 proteins, this CDR3 yields the full variable domain: SAVISQKPSRDICQRGTSLTIQCQVDSQVTMMFWYRQQPGQSLTLIATANQGSEATYESGFVIDKFPISRPNLTFSTLTVSNMSPEDSSIYLCSVEDSGGKHQPQHFGDGTRLSIL.